The 4 T cell receptor beta chains below all came from one sample that was sequenced in a study of blood T cell repertoires in COVID-19. Repertoires were generated with immunoSEQ multiplex PCR, while TCRdb's copy carries only in-frame clones and drops some. The data show roughly 120,000 clones, about 80% seen once. Sequencing used peripheral blood. These receptors were collected from a man between 65 and 85 years old with active or convalescent COVID-19.

CDR3 nucleotide sequence: TGTGCCAGTAGTTCGGGGTATGGCTACACCTTC. As protein: CASSSGYGYTF. V usage is TRBV19 and J usage is TRBJ1-2; D gene uncertain. The CDR3 runs to 11 residues. V lost 5 bases and J 5 bases, leaving 6 bases between the germline ends. Germline V gives CDR1 LNHDA, CDR2 SQIVND (reference sequence). The full variable domain, completed using reference TRBV19 and TRBJ1-2, is DGGITQSPKYLFRKEGQNVTLSCEQNLNHDAMYWYRQDPGQGLRLIYYSQIVNDFQKGDIAEGYSVSREKKESFPLTVTSAQKNPTAFYLCASSSGYGYTFGSGTRLTVV.

This chain joins TRBV2 and TRBJ2-5; 15 bases agree with TRBD2. After removal of 7 bases from V and 4 bases from J, the junction contained 10 bases not matched to a gene. The CDR3 is 17 amino acids. Germline CDR1 reads SNHLY; CDR2 reads FYNNEI. CDR3 nucleotide sequence: TGTGCCAGCAAACGGACTAGCGGGGGGGTAGGCGGAGAGACCCAGTACTTC. Translated, it gives CASKRTSGGVGGETQYF.

The V gene is TRBV19, the J gene TRBJ2-3; 12 bases match TRBD2. The V segment lost 6 bases and the J segment 5 bases; nucleotides outside the gene matches: 9. CDR3 length: 16 residues. Per germline, CDR1 LNHDA and CDR2 SQIVND (reference sequence). CDR3 sequence (DNA): TGTGCCAGTAGGATGACTAGCGGGAGCATACAAGATACGCAGTATTTT. Translated, it gives CASRMTSGSIQDTQYF.

V usage is TRBV5-1 and J usage is TRBJ2-1; maybe TRBD2 (5 bases). The length of the CDR3 is 13 residues. V gave up 10 bases and J gave up 8 bases, with 19 bases separating them. Germline V lookup: CDR1 SGHRS, CDR2 YFSETQ. The DNA of the CDR3 is TGCGCCTCCGACGCCGGTCTCGGGGATGAGCAGTTCTTC. It is translated as CASDAGLGDEQFF.